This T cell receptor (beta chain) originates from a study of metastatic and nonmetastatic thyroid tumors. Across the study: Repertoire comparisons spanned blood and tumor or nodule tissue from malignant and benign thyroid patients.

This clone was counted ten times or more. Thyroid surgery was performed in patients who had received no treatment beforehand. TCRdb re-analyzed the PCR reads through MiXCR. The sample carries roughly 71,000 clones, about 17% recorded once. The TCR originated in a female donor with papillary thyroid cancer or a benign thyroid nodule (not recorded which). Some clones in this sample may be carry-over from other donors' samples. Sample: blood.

The CDR3 sequence: CASRGEIAVYEQYF. The DNA of the CDR3 is TGTGCCAGCAGGGGGGAGATAGCGGTCTACGAGCAGTACTTC. This chain uses TRBV28 with TRBJ2-7, with D maybe TRBD2 (6 bases). The CDR3 is 14 amino acids. V lost 6 bases and J 3 bases, leaving 15 bases between the germline ends. CDR1 and CDR2 (germline): MDHEN, SYDVKM.